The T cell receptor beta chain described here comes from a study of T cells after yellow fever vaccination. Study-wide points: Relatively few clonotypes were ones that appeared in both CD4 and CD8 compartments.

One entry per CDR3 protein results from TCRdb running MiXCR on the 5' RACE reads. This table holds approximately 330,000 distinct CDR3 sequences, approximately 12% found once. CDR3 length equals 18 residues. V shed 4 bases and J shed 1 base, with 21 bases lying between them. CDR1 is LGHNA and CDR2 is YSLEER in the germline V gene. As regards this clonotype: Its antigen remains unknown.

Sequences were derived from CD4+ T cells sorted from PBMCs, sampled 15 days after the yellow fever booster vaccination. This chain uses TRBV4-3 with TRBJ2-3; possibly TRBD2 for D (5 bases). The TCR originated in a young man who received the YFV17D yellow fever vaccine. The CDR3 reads CASSPRQDLALGTDTQYF. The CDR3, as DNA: TGCGCCAGCAGCCCTAGGCAGGACTTAGCATTGGGCACAGATACGCAGTATTTT.